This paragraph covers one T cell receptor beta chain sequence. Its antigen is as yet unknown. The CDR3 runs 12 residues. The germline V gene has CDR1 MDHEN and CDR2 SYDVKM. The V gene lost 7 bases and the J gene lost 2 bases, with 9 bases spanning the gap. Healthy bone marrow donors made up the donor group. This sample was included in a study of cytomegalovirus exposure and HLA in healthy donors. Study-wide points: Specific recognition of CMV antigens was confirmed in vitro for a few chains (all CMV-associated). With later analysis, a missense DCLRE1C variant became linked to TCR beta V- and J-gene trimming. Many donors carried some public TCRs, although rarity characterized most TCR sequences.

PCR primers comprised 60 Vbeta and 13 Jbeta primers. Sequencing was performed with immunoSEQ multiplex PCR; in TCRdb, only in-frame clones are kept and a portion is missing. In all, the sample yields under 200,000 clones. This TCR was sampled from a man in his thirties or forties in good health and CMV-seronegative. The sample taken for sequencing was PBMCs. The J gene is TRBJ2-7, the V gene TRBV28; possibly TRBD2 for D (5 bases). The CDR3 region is CASTGVTYEQYF. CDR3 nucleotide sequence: TGTGCCAGCACCGGGGTGACCTACGAGCAGTACTTC.